The 6 T cell receptor beta chains in this list originate from one sample, sequenced in a study of regulatory T cells in long-lasting Graves disease. This sample's time point: newly diagnosed GD, antithyroid drugs for less than 3 months. Following extraction of RNA from PBMCs, that RNA was used to make the TCR library. Arm-PCR of CDR3 regions and iRepertoire HTBI primers were the basis on which TCR beta libraries were built. Via MiXCR, TCRdb re-called the multiplex PCR reads, giving one row per CDR3 protein. Of hundreds of thousands of distinct CDR3 sequences listed, about 15% are singletons. The same data also contributed to another study, on T cells in Graves' hyperthyroidism and ophthalmopathy.

Specimen: peripheral blood mononuclear cells (PBMCs), collected at new diagnosis, from a patient treated with antithyroid drugs. The receptors shown here come from a woman aged 25 to 39 with Graves disease.

The rearrangement uses TRBV30 and TRBJ1-2; no firm D call. Germline CDR1 reads GTSNPN; CDR2 reads SVGIG (reference sequence). V was shortened by 4 bases and J by 5 bases, with 17 bases between the two germline ends. This CDR3 spans 14 amino acids. In DNA form, the CDR3 reads TGTGCCTGGAACCCTCCGGGGATATTTTATGGCTACACCTTC. It translates to CAWNPPGIFYGYTF.

The genes are TRBV24-1 and TRBJ1-2, with TRBD1 identical over 8 bases. The CDR3 has 16 residues. V shed 4 bases and J 3 bases; nucleotides not matched to a gene: 9. Germline CDR1 reads KGHDR; CDR2 reads SFDVKD. The CDR3 spells CATSDPATGAHYGYTF. The DNA of the CDR3 is TGTGCCACCAGTGACCCAGCGACAGGGGCTCACTATGGCTACACCTTC.

The genes are TRBV3-1 and TRBJ2-1, with a tentative D call TRBD2 (7 bases). The V end was cut by 4 bases, the J end by 8 bases, with 12 bases between. CDR1 LGHDT and CDR2 YNNKEL come from the germline V gene (reference sequence). CDR3 length: 13 residues. CDR3 amino acids: CASSRGGGDEQFF. The CDR3 region has the DNA TGTGCCAGCAGCCGGGGGGGCGGAGATGAGCAGTTCTTC.

To note about this clonotype: Being one base from a much bigger clone, this may be a read error. The CDR3 carries no conserved terminal phenylalanine or tryptophan, so it likely arises from a read error. This chain uses TRBV6-4 with TRBJ2-7; D possibly corresponds to TRBD1 (5 bases). Trimming took 5 bases from V and 5 from J, leaving 19 bases between them. Germline lookup yields CDR1 MRHNA and CDR2 SNTAGT. The CDR3 spans 15 residues. The CDR3: CASSYGQVGRNEQYS. As DNA, the CDR3 is TGTGCCAGCAGTTACGGGCAGGTGGGGCGGAACGAGCAGTACTCC.

This clonotype was found many times. The chain links TRBV7-2 to TRBJ2-3; TRBD2 agrees at 12 bases. Trimming took 5 bases from V and 9 from J; bases not matched to a gene: 12. From germline, CDR1 is SGHTA and CDR2 FQGNSA. This CDR3 is 16 amino acids long. CDR3 amino acids: CASSQQLGLAGDTQYF. The CDR3 nucleotides are TGTGCCAGCAGCCAACAACTGGGACTAGCGGGCGACACGCAGTATTTT.

This clonotype was observed at least ten times. The CDR3 spells CASSPVGGSTDTQYF. CDR3 DNA sequence: TGTGCCAGCAGCCCCGTGGGCGGTAGCACAGATACGCAGTATTTT. The chain has TRBV7-3 and TRBJ2-3; D unclear. The length of the CDR3 is 15 residues. CDR1 and CDR2 (germline): SGHTA, FQGTGA. The V end lost 5 bases, the J end lost 0 bases, and 12 bases lay between the germline ends.